These T cell receptor beta chains were read from a single sample in a study of CD8+CD57+ T cells in acquired aplastic anemia. TCRdb analysed the reads with MiXCR anew, one entry per CDR3 protein. The table has some 280,000 distinct CDR3 sequences, 45% to 70% seen once. Sequencing was done on a sample of sorted CD4+, CD8+, or CD8+CD57+ T cells (not recorded which) from PBMCs. These receptors originate from a human donor with severe aplastic anemia or a healthy control (not recorded which). CDR3s include the opening cysteine and the closing phenylalanine or tryptophan. The D gene is left open where the match is weak. Clone size is stated in some rows and not others, as once, few, many or a class when expanded.

j_gene: TRBJ1-4; v_gene: TRBV20-1; d_gene: .; abundance: .; CDR3aa: CSAITGVSSNEKLFF
j_gene: TRBJ1-1; v_gene: TRBV7-2; d_gene: .; abundance: few; CDR3aa: CASSSGGVNTEAFF
j_gene: TRBJ2-7; v_gene: TRBV5-6; d_gene: TRBD1; abundance: .; CDR3aa: CASSSSPGGPSYEQYF
j_gene: TRBJ2-7; v_gene: TRBV20-1; d_gene: TRBD2; abundance: .; CDR3aa: CSATGTSISYEQYF
j_gene: TRBJ2-2; v_gene: TRBV25-1; d_gene: .; abundance: many; CDR3aa: CASSEQRDGELFF
j_gene: TRBJ2-6; v_gene: TRBV7-2; d_gene: .; abundance: few; CDR3aa: CASSDRRIAPSGANVLTF
j_gene: TRBJ1-1; v_gene: TRBV27; d_gene: TRBD1; abundance: .; CDR3aa: CASSSAGGLSGMNTEAFF
j_gene: TRBJ2-5; v_gene: TRBV7-2; d_gene: .; abundance: few; CDR3aa: CASSLVVFSSETQYF
j_gene: TRBJ2-7; v_gene: TRBV10-3; d_gene: TRBD2; abundance: .; CDR3aa: CATHGTSGVHSYEQYF
j_gene: TRBJ2-5; v_gene: TRBV7-8; d_gene: TRBD2; abundance: few; CDR3aa: CASSLGGFGETQYF
j_gene: TRBJ2-1; v_gene: TRBV7-3; d_gene: TRBD2; abundance: .; CDR3aa: CAISRLAGGDEQFF
j_gene: TRBJ2-1; v_gene: TRBV20-1; d_gene: .; abundance: .; CDR3aa: CSASQSSYNEQFF
j_gene: TRBJ1-1; v_gene: TRBV7-2; d_gene: .; abundance: many; CDR3aa: CASARGGMNTEAFF
j_gene: TRBJ2-7; v_gene: TRBV20-1; d_gene: .; abundance: many; CDR3aa: CSAERSGTLYEQYF
j_gene: TRBJ2-6; v_gene: TRBV20-1; d_gene: .; abundance: many; CDR3aa: CSARGDSGANVLTF
j_gene: TRBJ2-1; v_gene: TRBV10-3; d_gene: TRBD2; abundance: .; CDR3aa: CAISESTSGGRGEQFF
j_gene: TRBJ1-4; v_gene: TRBV15; d_gene: .; abundance: .; CDR3aa: CATGGGVLLGEKLFF
j_gene: TRBJ1-4; v_gene: TRBV29-1; d_gene: .; abundance: .; CDR3aa: CSVALGTTEKLFF
j_gene: TRBJ1-5; v_gene: TRBV7-8; d_gene: TRBD1; abundance: .; CDR3aa: CASSLSGQVGQPQHF
j_gene: TRBJ1-3; v_gene: TRBV14; d_gene: .; abundance: .; CDR3aa: CASSQDPLWPGNTIYF
j_gene: TRBJ2-1; v_gene: TRBV24-1; d_gene: .; abundance: .; CDR3aa: CATSDPLRGYNEQFF
j_gene: TRBJ2-1; v_gene: TRBV25-1; d_gene: TRBD1; abundance: .; CDR3aa: CASSALGQGAYNEQFF
j_gene: TRBJ1-5; v_gene: TRBV6-2/TRBV6-3; d_gene: .; abundance: many; CDR3aa: CASSLQGQQNQPQHF
j_gene: TRBJ1-5; v_gene: TRBV19; d_gene: .; abundance: once; CDR3aa: CASSIGIGGHGNQPQHF
j_gene: TRBJ2-7; v_gene: TRBV24-1; d_gene: .; abundance: .; CDR3aa: CATSDFPGYEQYF
j_gene: TRBJ1-4; v_gene: TRBV6-5; d_gene: .; abundance: .; CDR3aa: CASSYSAGDKLFF
j_gene: TRBJ2-5; v_gene: TRBV7-2; d_gene: TRBD2; abundance: .; CDR3aa: CASSPSPLAGEGETQYF
j_gene: TRBJ1-2; v_gene: TRBV6-5; d_gene: .; abundance: .; CDR3aa: CASAPNYGYTF
j_gene: TRBJ2-6; v_gene: TRBV25-1; d_gene: .; abundance: once; CDR3aa: CASSEPQGTGANVLTF
j_gene: TRBJ2-1; v_gene: TRBV19; d_gene: .; abundance: many; CDR3aa: CASSIPQETSTKFF
j_gene: TRBJ2-7; v_gene: TRBV11-2; d_gene: TRBD1; abundance: .; CDR3aa: CASSLEPGQGPYEQYF
j_gene: TRBJ2-2; v_gene: TRBV12-3/TRBV12-4; d_gene: .; abundance: many; CDR3aa: CASSTKRYGTGELFF
j_gene: TRBJ2-3; v_gene: TRBV7-9; d_gene: .; abundance: .; CDR3aa: CASSPVLTPLTQYF
j_gene: TRBJ2-3; v_gene: TRBV2; d_gene: .; abundance: many; CDR3aa: CASSDRRDTQYF
j_gene: TRBJ1-6; v_gene: TRBV19; d_gene: .; abundance: .; CDR3aa: CASSIRSFSNSPLHF
j_gene: TRBJ1-3; v_gene: TRBV12-3/TRBV12-4; d_gene: .; abundance: many; CDR3aa: CASDAGSGDTIYF
j_gene: TRBJ2-1; v_gene: TRBV20-1; d_gene: TRBD2; abundance: few; CDR3aa: CSARDGRGVPPGEQFF
j_gene: TRBJ1-1; v_gene: TRBV18; d_gene: .; abundance: many; CDR3aa: CASSPTGPRAFF
j_gene: TRBJ1-4; v_gene: TRBV5-6; d_gene: .; abundance: .; CDR3aa: CASSFIGSGETNEKLFF
j_gene: TRBJ2-7; v_gene: TRBV20-1; d_gene: .; abundance: .; CDR3aa: CSAMPGALGGEQYF
j_gene: TRBJ2-5; v_gene: TRBV19; d_gene: TRBD2; abundance: many; CDR3aa: CASSIAASGGTETQYF
j_gene: TRBJ2-2; v_gene: TRBV5-5; d_gene: .; abundance: many; CDR3aa: CATTPQNTGELFF
j_gene: TRBJ2-1; v_gene: TRBV4-2; d_gene: .; abundance: .; CDR3aa: CASSQALGDSYNEQFF
j_gene: TRBJ2-7; v_gene: TRBV3-1; d_gene: .; abundance: many; CDR3aa: CASSQVNFHEQYF
j_gene: TRBJ2-1; v_gene: TRBV19; d_gene: TRBD2; abundance: many; CDR3aa: CASSPLRAGGYNEQFF
j_gene: TRBJ2-5; v_gene: TRBV7-2; d_gene: .; abundance: few; CDR3aa: CAGRRRGSYQETQYF
j_gene: TRBJ2-3; v_gene: TRBV7-3; d_gene: TRBD1; abundance: .; CDR3aa: CASSDRGQGTDTQYF
j_gene: TRBJ1-4; v_gene: TRBV3-1; d_gene: TRBD1; abundance: once; CDR3aa: CASSQETGGEKLFF
j_gene: TRBJ2-5; v_gene: TRBV7-2; d_gene: .; abundance: once; CDR3aa: CASSLGRRLGGGSETQYF
j_gene: TRBJ1-1; v_gene: TRBV9; d_gene: .; abundance: .; CDR3aa: CASSADLWGPVTEAFF
j_gene: TRBJ2-7; v_gene: TRBV9; d_gene: TRBD1; abundance: .; CDR3aa: CASSFQPTGSGEQYF
j_gene: TRBJ2-7; v_gene: TRBV2; d_gene: .; abundance: few; CDR3aa: CASSDWQSSYEQYF
j_gene: TRBJ2-7; v_gene: TRBV9; d_gene: .; abundance: .; CDR3aa: CASSVGLVVFEQYF
j_gene: TRBJ2-3; v_gene: TRBV20-1; d_gene: .; abundance: .; CDR3aa: CSFFRGRGTDTQYF
j_gene: TRBJ1-2; v_gene: TRBV5-1; d_gene: .; abundance: .; CDR3aa: CASSPRTGPSDYGYTF